The clone carrying this TCR beta chain came up a few times. The antigen remains unidentified. This specimen belongs to a study of a mutant IDH1 vaccine in newly diagnosed glioma. Libraries were prepared by immunoSEQ multiplex PCR; TCRdb keeps only in-frame clonotypes and omits some of them. The sample contains approximately 61,000 clones, about four fifths of which appear only once. CDR1 and CDR2 (germline): LNHDA, SQIVND (reference sequence). V gave up 6 bases and J gave up 6 bases, with 14 bases separating them. The CDR3 extends over 14 amino acids. The time point here: week 11, during vaccination. All doses held 300 ug of mutant IDH1 20-mer peptide, with topical imiquimod. New IDH1-mutant, ATRX-lost WHO grade 3 or 4 astrocytomas occurred in donors.

The source is a man over 45 with glioma. V usage is TRBV19 and J usage is TRBJ1-4; D not certain. Sequencing used PBMCs, obtained from a glioma patient whose treatment included an IDH1 peptide vaccine. The CDR3 region has the DNA TGTGCCAGTAGCTTCACTAACACCTATGAAAAACTGTTTTTT. This encodes CASSFTNTYEKLFF.